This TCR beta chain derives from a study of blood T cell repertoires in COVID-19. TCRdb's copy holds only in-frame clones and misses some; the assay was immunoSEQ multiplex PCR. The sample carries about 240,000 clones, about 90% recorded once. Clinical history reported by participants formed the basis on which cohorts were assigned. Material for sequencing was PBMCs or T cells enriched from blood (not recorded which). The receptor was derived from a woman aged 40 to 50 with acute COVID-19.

CDR3 nucleotide sequence: TGCGCCAGCAGCTTGGAATCGCAGGGGGGTGGAGAGACCCAGTACTTC. It is translated as CASSLESQGGGETQYF. This rearrangement joins TRBV5-1 to TRBJ2-5; D perhaps matches TRBD1 (7 bases). The CDR3 has 16 residues. Germline V gives CDR1 SGHRS, CDR2 YFSETQ. Trimming left V 0 bases short and J 4 bases short, with 16 bases between.